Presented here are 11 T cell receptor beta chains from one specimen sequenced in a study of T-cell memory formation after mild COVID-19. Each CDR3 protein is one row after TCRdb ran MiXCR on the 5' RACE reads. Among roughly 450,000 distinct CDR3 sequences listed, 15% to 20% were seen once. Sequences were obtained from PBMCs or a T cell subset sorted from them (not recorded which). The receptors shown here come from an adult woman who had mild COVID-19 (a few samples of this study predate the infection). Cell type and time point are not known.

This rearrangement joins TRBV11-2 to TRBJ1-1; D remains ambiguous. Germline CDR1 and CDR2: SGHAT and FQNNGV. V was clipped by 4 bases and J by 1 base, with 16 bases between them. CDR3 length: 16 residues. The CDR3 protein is CASSSPLFRRNTEAFF. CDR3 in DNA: TGTGCCAGCAGCTCCCCCTTATTCAGGCGGAACACTGAAGCTTTCTTT.

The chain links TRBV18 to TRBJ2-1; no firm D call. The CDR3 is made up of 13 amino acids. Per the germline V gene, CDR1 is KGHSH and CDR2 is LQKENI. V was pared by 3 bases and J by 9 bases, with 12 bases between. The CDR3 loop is CASSPGERSEQFF. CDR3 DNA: TGTGCCAGCTCACCCGGCGAAAGGAGTGAGCAGTTCTTC.

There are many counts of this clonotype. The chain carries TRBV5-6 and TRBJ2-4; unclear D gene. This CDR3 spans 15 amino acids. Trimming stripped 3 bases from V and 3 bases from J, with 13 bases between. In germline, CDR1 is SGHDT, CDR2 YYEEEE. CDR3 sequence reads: CASSYLLYDKNIQYF. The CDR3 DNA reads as TGTGCCAGCAGCTACCTTCTCTACGACAAAAACATTCAGTACTTC.

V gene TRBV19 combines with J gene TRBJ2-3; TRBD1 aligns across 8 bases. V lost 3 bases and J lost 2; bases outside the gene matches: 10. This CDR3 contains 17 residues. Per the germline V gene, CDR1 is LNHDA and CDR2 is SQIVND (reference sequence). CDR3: CASSIGASGGYTDTQYF. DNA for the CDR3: TGTGCCAGTAGTATTGGAGCCTCAGGGGGCTACACAGATACGCAGTATTTT.

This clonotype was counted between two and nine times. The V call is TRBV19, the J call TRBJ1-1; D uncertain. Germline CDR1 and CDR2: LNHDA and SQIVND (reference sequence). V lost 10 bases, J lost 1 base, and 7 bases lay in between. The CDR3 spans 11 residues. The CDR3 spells CATIGNTEAFF. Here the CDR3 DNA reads TGTGCCACCATAGGGAACACTGAAGCTTTCTTT.

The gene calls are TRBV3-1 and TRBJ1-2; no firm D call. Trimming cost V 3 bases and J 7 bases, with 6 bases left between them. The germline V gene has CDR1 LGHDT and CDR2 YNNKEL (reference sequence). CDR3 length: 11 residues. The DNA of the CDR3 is TGTGCCAGCAGCCAGGGGTTTGGCTACACCTTC. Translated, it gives CASSQGFGYTF.

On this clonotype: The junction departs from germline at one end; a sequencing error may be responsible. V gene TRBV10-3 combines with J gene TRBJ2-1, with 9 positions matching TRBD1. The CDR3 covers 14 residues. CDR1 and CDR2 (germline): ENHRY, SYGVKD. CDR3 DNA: TGTGCGATCAGGGACAGGGACGGTTACAATGAGCAGTTCTTC. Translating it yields CAIRDRDGYNEQFF.

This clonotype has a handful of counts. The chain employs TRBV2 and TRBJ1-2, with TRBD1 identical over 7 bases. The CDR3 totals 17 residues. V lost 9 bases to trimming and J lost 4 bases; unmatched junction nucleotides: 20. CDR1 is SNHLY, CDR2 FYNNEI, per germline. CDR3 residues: CASMKTGQPSFSYGYTF. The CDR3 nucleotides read TGTGCCAGTATGAAGACAGGGCAGCCTTCTTTTAGCTATGGCTACACCTTC.

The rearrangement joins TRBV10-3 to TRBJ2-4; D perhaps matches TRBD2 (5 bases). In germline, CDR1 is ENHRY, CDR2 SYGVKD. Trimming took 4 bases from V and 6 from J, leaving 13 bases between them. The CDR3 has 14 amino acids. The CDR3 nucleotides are TGTGCCATCAGTGGGACCCCTGCGGGAAACATTCAGTACTTC. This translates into CAISGTPAGNIQYF.

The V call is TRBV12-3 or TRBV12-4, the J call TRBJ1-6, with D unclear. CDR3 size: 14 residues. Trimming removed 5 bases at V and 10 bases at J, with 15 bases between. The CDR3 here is CASSLATDSSPLHF. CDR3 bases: TGTGCCAGCAGTCTGGCGACGGATTCCTCACCCCTCCACTTT.

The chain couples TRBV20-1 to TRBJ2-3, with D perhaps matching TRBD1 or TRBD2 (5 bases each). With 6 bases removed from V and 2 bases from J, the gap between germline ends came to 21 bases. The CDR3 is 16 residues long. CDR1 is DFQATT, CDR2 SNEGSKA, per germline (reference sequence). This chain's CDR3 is CSALLVGDGDTDTQYF. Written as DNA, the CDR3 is TGCAGTGCCTTACTAGTGGGGGACGGAGACACAGATACGCAGTATTTT.